This record covers a single T cell receptor (beta chain). Its matching antigen is unknown. The data derive from a study of PD-1 blockade in classical Hodgkin lymphoma. Study findings and constraints: According to reports, newly diagnosed patients had lower baseline TCR diversity than healthy donors, and relapsed/refractory patients had lower baseline TCR diversity still.

All the patients suffered relapse after autologous stem cell transplantation, and brentuximab vedotin exposure differed. The repertoire was sequenced with immunoSEQ multiplex PCR; TCRdb's copy has only in-frame clones and lacks some. The sample contains more than 30,000 clones, roughly 82% of which appear only once. CDR3 length: 15 amino acids. Trimming stripped 2 bases from V and 0 bases from J, with 5 bases between. The germline gives CDR1 MNHEY, CDR2 SMNVEV (reference sequence). This clonotype was sampled from a human donor with classical Hodgkin lymphoma. The sample was peripheral blood mononuclear cells (PBMCs), taken at baseline. The chain combines TRBV27 with TRBJ2-6; D gene ambiguous. Here the CDR3 reads CASSLQLSGANVLTF. The CDR3 region has the DNA TGTGCCAGCAGTTTACAGCTCTCTGGGGCCAACGTCCTGACTTTC.